The subject of this entry is one T cell receptor beta chain. Its binding antigen is unknown. It has no much larger one-base neighbor in the sample; base qualities were not kept. This entry is derived from a study of cytomegalovirus exposure and HLA in healthy donors (dated by TCRdb to 2017 to 2019). With regard to the full study: According to an earlier analysis of 587 of the donors, 150 million to 200 million T cells yielded some 120 million unique TCR beta sequences and about 280 Gb of sequence data. About 310 gigabases of sequencing data and approximately 93 million unique TCR sequences were included in an early release covering around 650 HLA-typed donors. Of the approximately 400 genotyped donors, less than 85% were placed in the genetic ancestry cluster associated with self-reported Caucasian donors. The study was designed to test whether signatures of past pathogen exposure could be identified by cataloging public T cell receptors. The T cell repertoires of several hundred subjects were profiled by immunosequencing and related to cytomegalovirus serostatus. Along with the approximately 600-subject first cohort, a separate validation cohort of over a hundred different subjects was used. High-throughput TCR immunosequencing, statistical association of individual TCRs with disease status, and machine learning were combined to predict cytomegalovirus infection status. A later analysis re-examined previously published TCR beta repertoires from hundreds of donors and added high-resolution HLA genotyping to investigate patterns of TCR occurrence. Rather than drawing on any new phenotypic data, the later analysis identified candidate immune exposures from TCR beta sequences and the way those sequences occurred across donors. To decide whether each TCR beta V gene segment behaved as functional or pseudogenic, an earlier analysis of some 600 of the donors relied on high-throughput TCR beta sequencing. Alongside the repertoire data, information on donor age, sex, ethnicity and CMV serostatus was compiled. Genome-wide SNP genotypes for about 60% of the roughly 670 donors were used in a later genetic analysis, which treated that subset as a discovery cohort. All discovery cohort repertoires had been generated using a single sequencing platform. Both class I and class II loci were covered by HLA typing, at four-digit resolution. Typing coverage varied by locus: roughly 620-640 donors for A, B, C, DRB1 and DQB1; around 560 for DQA1; about 600 for DPA1; 450 to 480 for DPB1. Roughly 5 DR-DQ haplotypes were handled as single units for association and clustering because linkage in the cohort was strong. On average, 235,054 unique TCR beta nucleotide sequences were sequenced per donor among 398 genotyped donors of the cohort, with approximately 18% of those sequences being non-productive.

Libraries were prepared through the immunoSEQ multiplex PCR assay. A mixture of 60 forward primers for TCR Vbeta segments and 13 reverse primers for TCR Jbeta segments was used in the multiplex PCR. Amplification of the CDR3 region of rearranged TCR beta genes was performed with a multiplex PCR assay on genomic DNA. The Illumina HiSeq System was used to sequence the amplified TCR beta libraries as 87-base-pair reads. On the study's bioinformatics: Across the 600 to 700 repertoires, a later analysis counted tens of millions of unique TCR beta chains, 9.5 million to 13 million of which were shared by at least two donors. To remove PCR and sequencing errors, raw reads were error-corrected and collapsed into unique sequences using a nearest-neighbor algorithm that merged closely related sequences. V, D and J gene segments were assigned by aligning CDR3 sequences to IMGT reference sequences. For a sequence to be retained, at least a six-nucleotide match to both a V gene segment and a J gene segment was required. Rearrangements were classified as productive when the CDR3 lacked stop codons and remained in frame with V and J, and all other rearrangements were classified as non-productive. CDR3 was defined by IMGT convention, running from the second conserved V-encoded cysteine to the conserved J-encoded phenylalanine. The earlier analysis of about 590 of the donors excluded sequences that lacked an unambiguous match to a single V gene segment. An earlier analysis of 587 of the donors classified V segments as functional when productive rearrangements were above 56.7% and as segregating when the standard deviation between donors was above 5%. A statistical classification framework was developed to diagnose cytomegalovirus status using the catalog of TCR beta chain sequences. A later analysis assigned V and J genes by comparing TCR nucleotide sequences with IMGT/GENE-DB human TR gene sequences. A later analysis assigned CDR3 sequences and most-parsimonious VDJ recombination scenarios with the TCRdist pipeline. In a later analysis, every TCR beta chain was defined by the combination of its CDR3 amino acid sequence and its V-gene family, and reads without a unique V-gene family were dropped. In a later analysis, 500 to 650 highly shared, low-generation-probability nucleotide sequences were removed to address suspected cross-contamination and a sequencing artifact. For each public chain, a later analysis derived a clonal expansion index from normalized ranks of inferred template counts within each repertoire. A later analysis computed generation probabilities with a VDJ recombination model fitted to out-of-frame rearrangements, and checked the results against IGoR. Hypergeometric tests were used in a later analysis to score TCR-TCR, TCR-HLA and TCR-CMV co-occurrence, with a repertoire-size bias correction applied to the TCR pairs. To estimate false discovery rates, a later analysis permuted the HLA or CMV assignments 20 times. In a later analysis, co-occurring TCRs were grouped using DBSCAN, with TCRdist sequence similarity added in when clustering inside HLA-allele-positive subsets. Repertoires with fewer than 30,000 or more than 120,000 public chains, plus five repertoires with anomalous nucleotide sharing, were excluded from co-occurrence clustering. The immuneACCESS repertoire file appears here via TCRdb, limited to in-frame rearrangements. These files lack a portion of the clones; in checked studies, under half of the deficit traces to unresolved V genes, and the cause of the others is not known. That table gives V, J and clone size, and the DNA gave D and trimming. In this sample the table shows about 250,000 clones, around 80% of which occur a single time. Of the sample, around 0.44% falls within the top ten clones.

The cohort comprised hundreds of healthy bone marrow donors. Cohort members were all nominally healthy when sampled, although unrecorded immune exposures were likely present. The donor tested CMV seronegative and was one of the 352 seronegative cohort members. Every donor gave a peripheral blood sample, and the peripheral blood mononuclear cells from that sample were used for TCR beta sequencing. The Qiagen DNeasy Blood Extraction Kit was used to extract genomic DNA from the blood cell samples. On the study overall, not on this receptor specifically: The classifier was reported to diagnose cytomegalovirus status with high specificity and sensitivity in both the original cohort and the validation cohort. In a later analysis, HLA-associated TCR beta chains showed more clonal expansion and lower generation probabilities than non-associated chains that were equally common. Assigning TCR associations to individual alleles was difficult when HLA alleles, especially DR and DQ, strongly co-occurred. Across donors, most TCR sequences were observed very rarely, whereas some public TCRs were present in many individuals. Presence/absence analyses assumed roughly uniform sequencing depth across donors, an assumption that may not hold. In a later genetic analysis, fewer N-insertions in productive TCRs were reported among donors in an Asian-associated ancestry cluster than the roughly 700-donor mean. About 15 rarely observed V segments, including chromosome 9 orphons, were excluded from the earlier analysis of several hundred of the donors because counts were too low. A later analysis found that TCR association rates varied across HLA loci, with DRB1 alleles showing the most associated TCRs and HLA-C alleles the fewest. A further reported finding was that TCR beta sequences accurately predicted the HLA-A and HLA-B alleles for most subjects in the first cohort. According to a later analysis, most CMV-associated TCR beta chains appeared to be HLA-restricted, and the HLA associations seemed to be driven largely by CMV exposure. A later analysis associated about 17,000 TCR beta sequences with specific HLA alleles at a false discovery rate of 0.05. Linkage disequilibrium might explain the correlated functional status among segregating V segments, but an unknown experimental factor could not be excluded. Only TCR beta chains were sequenced in this cohort, and the absence of alpha or paired-chain data limited detectable features. The sequencing pipeline was judged likely to have produced a cluster of highly shared sequence variants as a technical artifact. Because HLA typing was missing for some donors at each locus, association tests included only the typed subset. A few of the identified cytomegalovirus-associated TCR beta chains were confirmed in vitro to be specific for cytomegalovirus antigens. The study listed approximately 150 TCR beta chains as associated with cytomegalovirus. In an earlier analysis of about 600 of the donors, most TCR beta V segments appeared in productive rearrangements about 87% or about 30% of the time, broadly matching IMGT annotations. It was suggested by the authors that the approach could potentially be generalized to other disease states and immunological phenotypes. A later analysis reported that several top co-occurrence clusters appeared linked to parvovirus B19, influenza, CMV and Epstein-Barr virus. An association between a missense DCLRE1C variant and V-gene and J-gene trimming of TCR beta chains was found in a later genetic analysis and replicated in an independent cohort. CMV serostatus was the only immune exposure information available for the cohort.

Source material: PBMCs. This TCR derives from a boy aged 10-17 years in good health and CMV-seronegative.

The DNA reads as follows: TGTGCCAGCTACAGGGGAATCGAGGAAAAACTGTTTTTT. It is translated as CASYRGIEEKLFF. The sequence joins TRBV2 to TRBJ1-4, with 7 bases in between that match TRBD1. Spanning cysteine to phenylalanine, the CDR3 consists of 13 amino acids. The sequence is cut down to CDR3 DNA, 39 bases in frame from base 1. V and J are trimmed by 8 bases and 8 bases, and the gene matches miss 8 bases of the junction. CDR1 is given as SNHLY and CDR2 as FYNNEI, both from the germline V gene.